The entry that follows covers one T cell receptor (beta chain) sequence. This record comes from a study of blood T cell repertoires in COVID-19. Study overall: Italy, Spain and the United States were the sources of the convalescent and acute COVID-19 samples.

Per the original data handling: The authors estimated nucleated cell counts from reference gene primer amplification. Method: immunoSEQ multiplex PCR; TCRdb's copy keeps in-frame clones and lacks some. V and J calls and clone size follow that table, whereas D and trimming were derived from the DNA. The sample lists roughly 200,000 clones, just under 80% occurring once. Germline values: CDR1 SEHNR, CDR2 FQNEAQ (reference sequence). The CDR3 runs to 13 residues. V shed 2 bases and J 14 bases; nucleotides not matched to a gene: 10. Sequenced sample: peripheral blood. The clonotype comes from a woman older than 75 with active or convalescent COVID-19. The chain couples TRBV7-9 to TRBJ2-3; TRBD2 matches 7 bases. This chain's CDR3 is CASSLTGTTSWYF. The CDR3 nucleotides read TGTGCCAGCAGCTTAACCGGGACTACCAGTTGGTATTTT.